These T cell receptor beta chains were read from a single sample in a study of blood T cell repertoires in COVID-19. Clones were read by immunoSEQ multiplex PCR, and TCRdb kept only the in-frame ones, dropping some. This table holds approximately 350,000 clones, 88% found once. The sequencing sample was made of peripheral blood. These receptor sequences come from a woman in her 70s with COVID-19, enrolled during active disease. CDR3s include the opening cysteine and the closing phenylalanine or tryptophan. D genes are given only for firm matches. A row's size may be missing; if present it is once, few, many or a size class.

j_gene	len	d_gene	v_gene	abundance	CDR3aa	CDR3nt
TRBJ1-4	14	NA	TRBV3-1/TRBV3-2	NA	CASSQYSTNEKLFF	TGTGCCAGCAGCCAATATTCCACAAATGAAAAACTGTTTTTT
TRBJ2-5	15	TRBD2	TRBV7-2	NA	CASSFSLAGQETQYF	TGTGCCAGCAGCTTTTCACTAGCGGGCCAAGAGACCCAGTACTTC
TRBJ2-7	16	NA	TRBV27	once	CASRESQGLIFYEQYF	TGTGCCAGCAGGGAGAGTCAGGGTTTGATTTTCTACGAGCAGTACTTC
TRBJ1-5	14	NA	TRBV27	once	CASSLPGSNQPQHF	TGTGCCAGCAGCCTCCCCGGGAGTAATCAGCCCCAGCATTTT
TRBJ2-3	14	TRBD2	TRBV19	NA	CASAERGVADTQYF	TGTGCCAGCGCCGAGCGGGGGGTCGCAGATACGCAGTATTTT
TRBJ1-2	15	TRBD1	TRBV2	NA	CASRATGVGKGGYTF	TGTGCCAGCAGGGCGACAGGGGTTGGGAAAGGTGGCTACACCTTC
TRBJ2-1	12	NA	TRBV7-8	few	CASSQHSDEQFF	TGTGCCAGCAGCCAACATAGCGATGAGCAGTTCTTC
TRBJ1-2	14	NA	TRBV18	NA	CASSPQAVVYGYTF	TGTGCCAGCTCACCGCAGGCAGTAGTTTATGGCTACACCTTC
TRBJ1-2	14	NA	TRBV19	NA	CASTYAGAVYGYTF	TGTGCCAGTACCTACGCGGGGGCCGTCTATGGCTACACCTTC
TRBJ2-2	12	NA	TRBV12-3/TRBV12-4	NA	CASSLDLGELFF	TGTGCCAGCAGTTTAGACTTGGGGGAGCTGTTTTTT
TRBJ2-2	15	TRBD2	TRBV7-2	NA	CASSLIAGGPGELFF	TGTGCCAGCAGCTTAATAGCGGGGGGCCCCGGGGAGCTGTTTTTT
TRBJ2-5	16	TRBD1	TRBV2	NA	CASSEAAGGAGETQYF	TGTGCCAGCAGTGAAGCCGCAGGGGGCGCGGGAGAGACCCAGTACTTC
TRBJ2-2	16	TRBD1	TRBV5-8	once	CASTKTGQADTGELFF	TGTGCCAGCACCAAAACTGGACAGGCTGACACCGGGGAGCTGTTTTTT
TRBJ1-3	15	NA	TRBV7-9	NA	CASHIGAGEGNTIYF	TGTGCCAGCCACATCGGGGCAGGGGAAGGAAACACCATATATTTT
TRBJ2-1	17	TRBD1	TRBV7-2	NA	CASSFPSGQGARNEQFF	TGTGCCAGCAGCTTCCCCTCGGGACAGGGGGCGCGGAATGAGCAGTTCTTC
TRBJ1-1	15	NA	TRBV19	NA	CASSRISTGNTEAFF	TGTGCCAGTAGTCGGATATCGACGGGGAACACTGAAGCTTTCTTT
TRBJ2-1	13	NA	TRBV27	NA	CASKRDKYNEQFF	TGTGCCAGCAAGCGGGACAAGTACAATGAGCAGTTCTTC
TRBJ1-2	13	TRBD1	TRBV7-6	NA	CASSPTGNYGYTF	TGTGCCAGCAGCCCGACAGGGAACTATGGCTACACCTTC
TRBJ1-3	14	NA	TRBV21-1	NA	CASSNRVSGNTIYF	TGTGCCAGCAGCAATCGGGTATCTGGAAACACCATATATTTT
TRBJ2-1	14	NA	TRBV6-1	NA	CASSEMRGYNEQFF	TGTGCCAGCAGTGAAATGCGGGGATACAATGAGCAGTTCTTC
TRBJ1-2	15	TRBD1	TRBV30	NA	CAFTGGYSSNYGYTF	TGTGCCTTCACAGGGGGCTATAGTTCTAACTATGGCTACACCTTC
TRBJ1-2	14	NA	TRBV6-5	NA	CASTSQGSFYGYTF	TGTGCCAGCACCTCGCAGGGGTCCTTCTATGGCTACACCTTC
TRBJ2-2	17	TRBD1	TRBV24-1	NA	CATSDLPGTGGFGELFF	TGTGCCACCAGTGATTTGCCCGGGACAGGGGGTTTCGGGGAGCTGTTTTTT
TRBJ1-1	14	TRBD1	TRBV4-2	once	CASSRTGYKTEAFF	TGTGCCAGCAGCCGGACAGGGTACAAGACTGAAGCTTTCTTT
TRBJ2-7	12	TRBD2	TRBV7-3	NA	CAGLASSYEQYF	TGCGCTGGACTAGCGTCTTCCTACGAGCAGTACTTC
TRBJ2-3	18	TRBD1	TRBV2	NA	CASTLKPGQGTNTDTQYF	TGTGCCAGCACACTCAAGCCGGGACAGGGAACGAACACAGATACGCAGTATTTT
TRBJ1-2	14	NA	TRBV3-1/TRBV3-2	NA	CASSQGDIYYGYTF	TGTGCCAGCAGCCAAGGGGACATCTACTATGGCTACACCTTC
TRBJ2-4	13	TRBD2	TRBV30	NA	CAWSLGGGDIQYF	TGTGCCTGGAGTCTGGGCGGGGGGGACATTCAGTACTTC
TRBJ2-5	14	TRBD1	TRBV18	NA	CASSPTGLGETQYF	TGTGCCAGCTCACCGACAGGGTTGGGAGAGACCCAGTACTTC
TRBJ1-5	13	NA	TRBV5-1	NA	CASSESPHQPQHF	TGCGCCAGCAGCGAAAGCCCCCATCAGCCCCAGCATTTT
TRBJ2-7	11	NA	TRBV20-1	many	CSASDRYEQYF	TGCAGTGCTAGTGACAGGTACGAGCAGTACTTC
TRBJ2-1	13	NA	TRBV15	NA	CATSRDSKGEQFF	TGTGCCACCAGCAGAGATTCTAAGGGGGAGCAGTTCTTC
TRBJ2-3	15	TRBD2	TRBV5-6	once	CASSWAGGGAYTQYF	TGTGCCAGCAGCTGGGCCGGCGGGGGGGCGTATACGCAGTATTTT
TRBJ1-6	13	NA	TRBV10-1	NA	CASSESPGSPLHF	TGCGCCAGCAGTGAGTCCCCAGGGTCACCCCTCCACTTT
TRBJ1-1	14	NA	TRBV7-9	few	CASSLEQGSSEAFF	TGTGCCAGCAGCTTAGAGCAGGGGTCGAGTGAAGCTTTCTTT
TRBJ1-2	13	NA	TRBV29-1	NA	CSVVALANYGYTF	TGCAGCGTTGTGGCCCTAGCTAACTATGGCTACACCTTC
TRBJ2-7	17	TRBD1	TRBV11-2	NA	CASSYKPTGVVSYEQYF	TGTGCCAGCAGCTATAAGCCGACAGGGGTGGTCTCCTACGAGCAGTACTTC
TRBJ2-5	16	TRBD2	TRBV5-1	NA	CASSRTSGFPQETQYF	TGCGCCAGCAGCCGGACTAGCGGGTTCCCCCAAGAGACCCAGTACTTC
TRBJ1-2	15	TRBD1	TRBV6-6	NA	CASSYDRQGSSGYTF	TGTGCCAGCAGTTACGACCGACAGGGAAGCAGTGGCTACACCTTC
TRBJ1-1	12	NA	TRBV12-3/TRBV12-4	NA	CASSSTGPGAFF	TGTGCCAGCAGTTCTACAGGCCCAGGGGCTTTCTTT